This TCR beta chain is drawn from a study of shared clonotypes between healthy human individuals. Findings of the study overall: Among non-shared clonotypes, generation probabilities were lower than among those shared by all four donors.

The split of CD4+ cells yielded CD45RA+ naive and CD45RA-negative memory subsets. For this clone: The antigen remains undetermined.

Assay runs were performed at deep level. This table comes from immunoSEQ multiplex PCR, and its TCRdb copy is limited to in-frame clones, with some not included. Of roughly 2 million clones listed, about 94% are singletons. V lost 6 bases to trimming and J lost 1 base, with 12 bases between them. The CDR3 spans 14 residues. Germline V gives CDR1 MNHNY, CDR2 SVGAGI (reference sequence). V and J are TRBV6-6 and TRBJ1-2, with D uncertain. The receptor was isolated from a man aged 18 to 30 in good health. Sequencing was carried out using naive CD4+ T cells sorted from blood. Subset described: CD45RA+ positively selected. CDR3 in DNA: TGTGCCAGCAGAATGGCCAGCGATAACTATGGCTACACCTTC. Encoded protein: CASRMASDNYGYTF.